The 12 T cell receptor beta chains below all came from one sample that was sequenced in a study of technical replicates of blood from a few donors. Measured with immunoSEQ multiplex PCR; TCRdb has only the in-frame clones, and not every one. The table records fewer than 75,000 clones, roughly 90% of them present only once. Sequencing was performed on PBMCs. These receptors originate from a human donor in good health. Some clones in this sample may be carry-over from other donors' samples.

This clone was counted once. The CDR3 spells CASSLEGTLNSPLHF. In DNA form, the CDR3 reads TGTGCCAGCAGTTTAGAGGGAACTCTTAATTCACCCCTCCACTTT. The chain is built from TRBV27 and TRBJ1-6; no firm D call. Trimming pared 2 bases from V and 6 bases from J, leaving 11 bases between. Germline-derived CDR1 and CDR2 are MNHEY and SMNVEV (reference sequence). The CDR3 has 15 residues.

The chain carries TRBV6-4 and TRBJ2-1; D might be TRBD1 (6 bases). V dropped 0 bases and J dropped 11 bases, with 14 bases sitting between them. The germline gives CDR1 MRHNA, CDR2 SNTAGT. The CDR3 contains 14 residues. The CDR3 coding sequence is TGTGCCAGCAGTGACTCGTTTGGGGGCAGCCAGCAGTTCTTC. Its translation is CASSDSFGGSQQFF.

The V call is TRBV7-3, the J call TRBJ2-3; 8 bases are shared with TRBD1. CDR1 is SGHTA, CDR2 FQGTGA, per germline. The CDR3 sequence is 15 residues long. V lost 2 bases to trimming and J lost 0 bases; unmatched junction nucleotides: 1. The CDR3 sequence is CASSLPGGSTDTQYF. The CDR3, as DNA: TGTGCCAGCAGCTTACCAGGGGGCAGCACAGATACGCAGTATTTT. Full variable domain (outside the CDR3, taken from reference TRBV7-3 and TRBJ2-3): GAGVSQTPSNKVTEKGKYVELRCDPISGHTALYWYRQSLGQGPEFLIYFQGTGAADDSGLPNDRFFAVRPEGSVSTLKIQRTERGDSAVYLCASSLPGGSTDTQYFGPGTRLTVL.

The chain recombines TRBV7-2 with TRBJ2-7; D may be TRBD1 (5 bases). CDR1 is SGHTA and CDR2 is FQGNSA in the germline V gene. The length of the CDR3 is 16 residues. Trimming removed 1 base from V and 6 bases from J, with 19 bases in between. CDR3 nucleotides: TGTGCCAGCAGCTTAGTCACAGGCCCGACTCGAATCGAGCAGTACTTC. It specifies CASSLVTGPTRIEQYF.

The CDR3 region is CASSSEERGQETQYF. The CDR3 nucleotides are TGTGCCAGCAGCTCCGAAGAGCGGGGACAAGAGACCCAGTACTTC. The chain joins TRBV5-6 to TRBJ2-5; 7 bases map to TRBD2. This CDR3 is 15 amino acids long. Germline V gene sequence: CDR1 SGHDT, CDR2 YYEEEE. Unmatched junction bases numbered 7, after V lost 3 bases and J lost 2 bases.

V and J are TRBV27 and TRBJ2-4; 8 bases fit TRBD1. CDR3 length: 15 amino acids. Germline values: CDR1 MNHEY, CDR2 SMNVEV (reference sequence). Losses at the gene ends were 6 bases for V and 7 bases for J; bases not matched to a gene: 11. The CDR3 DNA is TGTGCCAGCAGCCCGCCGGGACAGGTCTGGAACATTCAGTACTTC. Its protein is CASSPPGQVWNIQYF.

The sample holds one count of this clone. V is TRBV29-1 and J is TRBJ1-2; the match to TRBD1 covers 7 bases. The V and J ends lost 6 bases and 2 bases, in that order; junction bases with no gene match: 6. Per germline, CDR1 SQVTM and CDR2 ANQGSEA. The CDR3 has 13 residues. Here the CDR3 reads CSVVGQTNYGYTF. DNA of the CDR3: TGCAGCGTCGTGGGACAGACCAACTATGGCTACACCTTC.

The CDR3 DNA is TGCGCCAGCAGCCCTGGGGGGGCCCAAGAGACCCAGTACTTC. This translates into CASSPGGAQETQYF. The V and J genes are TRBV5-1 and TRBJ2-5; TRBD2 might be the D (7 bases). V lost 4 bases and J lost 1, with 11 bases in between. From germline, CDR1 is SGHRS and CDR2 YFSETQ. This CDR3 is 14 amino acids long.

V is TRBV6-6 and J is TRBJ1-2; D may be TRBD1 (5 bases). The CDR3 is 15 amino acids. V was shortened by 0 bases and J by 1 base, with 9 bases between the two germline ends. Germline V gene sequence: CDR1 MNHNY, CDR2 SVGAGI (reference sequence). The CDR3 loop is CASSYSGGVNYGYTF. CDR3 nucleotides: TGTGCCAGCAGTTACTCAGGAGGGGTTAACTATGGCTACACCTTC.

CDR3 sequence: CASSPSGGADTEAFF. As DNA, the CDR3 is TGCGCCAGCAGCCCCTCCGGGGGGGCGGACACTGAAGCTTTCTTT. The chain combines TRBV5-1 with TRBJ1-1, with D tentatively TRBD1 (6 bases). This CDR3 has 15 residues. Germline V CDR1 and CDR2: SGHRS, YFSETQ. V lost 4 bases to trimming and J lost 3 bases, with 16 bases between them. The full variable domain, its missing parts supplied by reference TRBV5-1 and TRBJ1-1, is KAGVTQTPRYLIKTRGQQVTLSCSPISGHRSVSWYQQTPGQGLQFLFEYFSETQRNKGNFPGRFSGRQFSNSRSEMNVSTLELGDSALYLCASSPSGGADTEAFFGQGTRLTVV.

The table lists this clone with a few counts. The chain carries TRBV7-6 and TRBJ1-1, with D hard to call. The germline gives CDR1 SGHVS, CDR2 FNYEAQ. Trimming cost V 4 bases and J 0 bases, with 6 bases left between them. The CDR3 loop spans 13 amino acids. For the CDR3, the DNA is TGTGCCAGCAGCTGGCAGATGAACACTGAAGCTTTCTTT. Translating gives CASSWQMNTEAFF.

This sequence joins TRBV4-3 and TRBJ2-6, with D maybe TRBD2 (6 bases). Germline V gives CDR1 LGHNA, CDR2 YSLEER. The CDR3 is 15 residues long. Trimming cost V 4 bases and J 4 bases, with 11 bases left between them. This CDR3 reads CASSLGEAGANVLTF. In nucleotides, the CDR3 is TGCGCCAGCAGCCTCGGGGAGGCGGGGGCCAACGTCCTGACTTTC.